This T cell receptor (beta chain) was observed in a study of T cells expressing NK-cell markers. Overall study context: The sequencing cohort of eight donors included seven HCMV-seropositive individuals and one seronegative individual. General study results and limits: Dominant NKG2C+ clonotypes in six donors made up roughly 1.0-7.0% of CD8+ T cells. In several donors, dominant clonotypes made up roughly 28.3-65% of CD3+CD56-NKG2C+ cells.

A remark on this clonotype: Its target is unknown.

With UMIs, 5'RACE template switching was used to make TCR beta cDNA. TCRdb reprocessed the 5' RACE reads; each CDR3 protein has one entry and no DNA is given. This sample's table reports around 100,000 distinct CDR3 sequences. CDR3 length: 15 amino acids. The germline gives CDR1 GTSNPN, CDR2 SVGIG (reference sequence). The TCR comes from a woman aged 18 to 75 in good health. The chain links TRBV30 to TRBJ2-3; TCRdb calls TRBD2, which cannot be checked without DNA. Sequencing used blood T cells: a sorted CD56 or NKG2C T cell subset, CD4+ or CD8+ T cells, or bulk PBMC T cells (not recorded which). CDR3 amino acids: CAWSRSGGLTDTQYF.